The 25 T cell receptor beta chains given below trace back to one sample, sequenced in a study of OX40 agonist ivuxolimab in advanced cancers. Assay used: immunoSEQ multiplex PCR; TCRdb lists only in-frame clones, some missing. The sample holds around 67,000 clones, around 89% seen once. Sample: CD4+ or CD8+ T cells sorted from blood, taken in a trial of the OX40 agonist ivuxolimab. The source of these receptors is an adult with an advanced solid tumor such as melanoma, head and neck, liver or kidney cancer.

This clone has a single count. V gene TRBV5-1 combines with J gene TRBJ1-2; D may be TRBD1 (5 bases). V was trimmed by 3 bases and J by 3 bases, leaving 12 bases between them. The germline gives CDR1 SGHRS, CDR2 YFSETQ. The CDR3 extends over 14 amino acids. Written as DNA, the CDR3 is TGCGCCAGCAGCTCCGAGGGGTTATACTATGGCTACACCTTC. This encodes CASSSEGLYYGYTF.

J is TRBJ2-3 and V is TRBV27, with TRBD2 identical over 8 bases. Trimming cost V 7 bases and J 1 base; bases outside gene matches: 4. The V gene's germline CDR1 is MNHEY and CDR2 SMNVEV (reference sequence). The CDR3 consists of 14 residues. The CDR3: CASMETSGTDTQYF. The CDR3 DNA reads as TGTGCCAGCATGGAGACTAGCGGCACAGATACGCAGTATTTT.

This clone was seen once. This chain uses TRBV9 with TRBJ2-5; weak D call: TRBD1 (5 bases). The CDR3 loop spans 16 amino acids. The V end was cut by 4 bases, the J end by 5 bases, with 21 bases between. Germline CDR1 and CDR2: SGDLS and YYNGEE. The CDR3 is CASSRDDRSIHETQYF. The CDR3 DNA reads as TGTGCCAGCAGCAGAGACGACAGAAGTATCCACGAGACCCAGTACTTC.

The genes are TRBV5-1 and TRBJ1-2; no reliable D call. CDR1 is SGHRS and CDR2 is YFSETQ in the germline V gene. V gave up 3 bases and J gave up 0 bases, with 3 bases separating them. The CDR3 contains 12 residues. The CDR3 sequence: CASSSSNYGYTF. As DNA, the CDR3 is TGCGCCAGCAGCTCCTCTAACTATGGCTACACCTTC.

The rearrangement links TRBV7-9 to TRBJ2-1; D unresolved. Trimming removed 1 base from V and 0 bases from J, with 13 bases in between. The CDR3 contains 17 residues. In germline, CDR1 is SEHNR, CDR2 FQNEAQ (reference sequence). The CDR3 nucleotides read TGTGCCAGCAGCTTAGTTCCACGCGGCAGCTCCTACAATGAGCAGTTCTTC. Amino acids: CASSLVPRGSSYNEQFF.

This clone appeared a few times. The chain couples TRBV7-6 to TRBJ2-1; the match to TRBD1 covers 8 bases. After removal of 5 bases from V and 2 bases from J, the junction contained 5 bases not matched to a gene. Germline CDR1 and CDR2: SGHVS and FNYEAQ. The CDR3 consists of 15 residues. CDR3 coding DNA: TGTGCCAGCAGCATCCAGACAGGGGCCTACAATGAGCAGTTCTTC. It translates to CASSIQTGAYNEQFF.

The chain recombines TRBV2 with TRBJ2-1; no clear D. Trimming pared 3 bases from V and 0 bases from J, leaving 9 bases between. Germline V gene sequence: CDR1 SNHLY, CDR2 FYNNEI. The CDR3 spans 15 residues. Here the CDR3 reads CASSEDVSSYNEQFF. The CDR3 coding sequence is TGTGCCAGCAGTGAGGACGTCAGCTCCTACAATGAGCAGTTCTTC.

This chain links TRBV6-4 with TRBJ2-6; D unresolved. V was clipped by 10 bases and J by 0 bases, with 13 bases between them. The CDR3 consists of 15 residues. Germline-derived CDR1 and CDR2 are MRHNA and SNTAGT. The CDR3 region has the DNA TGTGCCAACTCGACGGAGCTCTCTGGGGCCAACGTCCTGACTTTC. Translated: CANSTELSGANVLTF.

The chain carries TRBV7-8 and TRBJ2-3; 11 positions agree with TRBD2. Germline V gene data show CDR1 as SGHVS and CDR2 as FQNEAQ. Trimming at V came to 3 bases and at J to 5 bases, leaving 1 base not matched to a gene. The length of the CDR3 is 14 residues. The CDR3 here is CASSFSGGEDTQYF. DNA of the CDR3: TGTGCCAGCAGCTTTAGCGGGGGGGAAGATACGCAGTATTTT.

V usage is TRBV28 and J usage is TRBJ2-3, with 9 bases fitting TRBD2. The CDR3 sequence is 14 residues long. Germline V gene data show CDR1 as MDHEN and CDR2 as SYDVKM. The V and J ends lost 6 bases and 3 bases, in that order; junction bases with no gene match: 4. Here the CDR3 DNA reads TGTGCCAGCAGCCGCGGGGGGGGAACAGATACGCAGTATTTT. It encodes CASSRGGGTDTQYF. The full variable domain, rest sourced from reference TRBV28 and TRBJ2-3, is DVKVTQSSRYLVKRTGEKVFLECVQDMDHENMFWYRQDPGLGLRLIYFSYDVKMKEKGDIPEGYSVSREKKERFSLILESASTNQTSMYLCASSRGGGTDTQYFGPGTRLTVL.

This chain joins TRBV7-3 and TRBJ1-1, with a possible D match to TRBD1 (5 bases). The ends were cut back, 5 bases at V and 2 bases at J, with 24 bases in the middle. Germline V gene sequence: CDR1 SGHTA, CDR2 FQGTGA. CDR3 length: 18 amino acids. The CDR3 coding sequence is TGTGCCAGCAGCACCGATTTCAACGGGACTATAAAAAACACTGAAGCTTTCTTT. Amino acids: CASSTDFNGTIKNTEAFF.

The V call is TRBV5-1, the J call TRBJ1-2, with no clear D. Germline CDR1 is SGHRS and CDR2 is YFSETQ. The CDR3 sequence is 16 residues long. V lost 3 bases and J lost 0, with 15 bases in between. In DNA form, the CDR3 reads TGCGCCAGCAGCTCTAGGACGGAGGAAGCTAACTATGGCTACACCTTC. It is translated as CASSSRTEEANYGYTF.

The chain is built from TRBV11-2 and TRBJ2-5; TRBD2 is a possible D gene (5 bases). V was cut by 3 bases and J by 2 bases, with 10 bases left in between. Germline-derived CDR1 and CDR2 are SGHAT and FQNNGV. The CDR3 spans 14 residues. The CDR3 DNA reads as TGTGCCAGCAGCTTTCTGAGGGATCAAGAGACCCAGTACTTC. This encodes CASSFLRDQETQYF.

About this clone itself: The sample has other DNA sequences that encode this CDR3 too. The chain employs TRBV11-3 and TRBJ2-7, with D unresolved. There are 13 residues in the CDR3. Germline CDR1 reads SGHNT; CDR2 reads YENEEA. Trimming removed 1 base at V and 0 bases at J, with 4 bases between. CDR3 in DNA: TGTGCCAGCAGCTTAGGTAGCTCCTACGAGCAGTACTTC. It encodes CASSLGSSYEQYF. Full variable domain (missing parts from reference TRBV11-3 and TRBJ2-7): EAGVVQSPRYKIIEKKQPVAFWCNPISGHNTLYWYLQNLGQGPELLIRYENEEAVDDSQLPKDRFSAERLKGVDSTLKIQPAELGDSAVYLCASSLGSSYEQYFGPGTRLTVT.

The V gene is TRBV2, the J gene TRBJ2-3; 8 positions agree with TRBD2. V shed 4 bases and J 0 bases; nucleotides not matched to a gene: 12. The germline gives CDR1 SNHLY, CDR2 FYNNEI. This CDR3 has 18 amino acids. CDR3 region: CASSGTPLLAGSTDTQYF. The DNA of the CDR3 is TGTGCCAGCAGTGGGACCCCCCTCCTAGCGGGTAGCACAGATACGCAGTATTTT. The full variable domain, with the rest looked up from reference TRBV2 and TRBJ2-3, is EPEVTQTPSHQVTQMGQEVILRCVPISNHLYFYWYRQILGQKVEFLVSFYNNEISEKSEIFDDQFSVERPDGSNFTLKIRSTKLEDSAMYFCASSGTPLLAGSTDTQYFGPGTRLTVL.

DNA for the CDR3: TGTGCCAGCAGCCCGTTCGCCACGGGGACTGAAGCTTTCTTT. Encoded protein: CASSPFATGTEAFF. The rearrangement links TRBV28 to TRBJ1-1; D ambiguous. The V and J ends lost 6 bases and 5 bases respectively, with 16 bases between them. Germline V CDR1 and CDR2: MDHEN, SYDVKM. CDR3 length: 14 amino acids.

This clone is a singleton in its sample. The chain couples TRBV4-2 to TRBJ1-2; 7 bases map to TRBD1. The CDR3 is made up of 14 amino acids. The germline CDR1 and CDR2 sequences are LGHNA and YNFKEQ. Trimming at V came to 4 bases and at J to 4 bases, leaving 6 bases not matched to a gene. The CDR3 sequence: CASSPYGTAYGYTF. CDR3 in DNA: TGTGCCAGCAGCCCATACGGGACAGCCTATGGCTACACCTTC.

V and J are TRBV7-9 and TRBJ1-2, with no clear D. This CDR3 is built from 18 residues. V dropped 2 bases and J dropped 2 bases, with 21 bases sitting between them. Germline V gene data show CDR1 as SEHNR and CDR2 as FQNEAQ (reference sequence). This CDR3 is CASSLWAGGPVYNYGYTF. The CDR3 DNA follows: TGTGCCAGCAGCTTATGGGCGGGTGGGCCTGTTTACAACTATGGCTACACCTTC.

The J gene is TRBJ2-7, the V gene TRBV7-9; D is unclear. The length of the CDR3 is 14 residues. V lost 4 bases and J 2 bases, leaving 12 bases between the germline ends. Germline CDR1 and CDR2: SEHNR and FQNEAQ (reference sequence). The CDR3 region has the DNA TGTGCCAGCAGCTCTGACCTAAAGCCCTACGAGCAGTACTTC. Residues: CASSSDLKPYEQYF.

DNA for the CDR3: TGTGCCAGCAGCTTACAGCGGAACACTGAAGCTTTCTTT. It yields the protein CASSLQRNTEAFF. The V gene is TRBV5-8, the J gene TRBJ1-1; D is unclear. The CDR3 runs to 13 residues. Germline-derived CDR1 and CDR2 are SGHTS and YDEGEE. V was pared by 2 bases and J by 1 base, with 6 bases between.

This chain uses TRBV6-5 with TRBJ1-5; TRBD1 might be the D (6 bases). V dropped 5 bases and J dropped 7 bases, with 18 bases sitting between them. CDR1 MNHEY and CDR2 SVGAGI come from the germline V gene. The CDR3 extends over 15 amino acids. The DNA of the CDR3 is TGTGCCAGCAGTCCCGGGGGGGGGCCGGGACAGCCCCAGCATTTT. Protein sequence: CASSPGGGPGQPQHF.

The sample holds one count of this clone. The chain joins TRBV7-9 to TRBJ2-3; 7 bases are shared with TRBD2. There are 14 residues in the CDR3. Trimming took 7 bases from V and 4 from J; bases not matched to a gene: 8. In germline, CDR1 is SEHNR, CDR2 FQNEAQ (reference sequence). The CDR3 region is CASTITGGPDTQYF. CDR3 DNA: TGTGCCAGCACCATAACGGGGGGTCCAGATACGCAGTATTTT.

The chain has TRBV4-2 and TRBJ2-7, with TRBD2 matching 8 bases. Germline CDR1 is LGHNA and CDR2 is YNFKEQ. This CDR3 contains 16 residues. The V and J ends lost 0 bases and 2 bases, in that order; junction bases with no gene match: 6. The CDR3 region is CASSQDSSGSPYEQYF. The CDR3 DNA reads TGTGCCAGCAGCCAAGATAGCAGCGGGAGCCCCTACGAGCAGTACTTC.

This clone was seen a handful of times. V usage is TRBV29-1 and J usage is TRBJ1-2; no clear D. From germline, CDR1 is SQVTM and CDR2 ANQGSEA. Deletions cut 5 bases from V and 3 bases from J, with 10 bases between. CDR3 length equals 12 residues. This chain's CDR3 is CSVLDGDYGYTF. The CDR3 region has the DNA TGCAGCGTTTTGGACGGGGACTATGGCTACACCTTC. The full variable domain, completed using reference TRBV29-1 and TRBJ1-2, is SAVISQKPSRDICQRGTSLTIQCQVDSQVTMMFWYRQQPGQSLTLIATANQGSEATYESGFVIDKFPISRPNLTFSTLTVSNMSPEDSSIYLCSVLDGDYGYTFGSGTRLTVV.

The chain links TRBV6-1 to TRBJ2-1; 7 bases are shared with TRBD1. This CDR3 is 14 amino acids long. The germline V gene encodes CDR1 MNHNS and CDR2 SASEGT. J gave up 3 bases and V 7 bases, and 6 bases lay outside the gene matches. The CDR3 loop reads CASTATGFYNEQFF. For the CDR3, the DNA is TGTGCCAGCACGGCGACAGGGTTCTACAATGAGCAGTTCTTC.